Following are 14 T cell receptor beta chains from one sample sequenced in a study of T-cell reconstitution after alpha-beta-depleted transplantation in children (dated by TCRdb to about 2016). The library was produced with PCR. The reads were generated on an Illumina HiSeq 2500. To normalize quantification of the TCRbeta repertoire, the TCR libraries were built with molecular barcoding that relied on unique molecular identifiers. The public reads were reprocessed in TCRdb via fastp at Q25 and MiXCR, keeping in-frame beta chains. Under each unique CDR3 protein, matching rows form one entry showing the most common genes and DNA. A total of about 120,000 distinct CDR3 sequences appear in this sample, about a tenth of them only once. The ten most abundant clones make up under 35% of the sample. In the paper's terms, the treatment or condition label means: allogeneic hematopoietic cell transplantation with graft depleted of TCRalphabeta T cells and CD19 B cells.

Material: PBMCs, obtained before TCRalphabeta/CD19-depleted stem cell transplant. The receptors derive from a boy aged 2 to 9 with acute lymphoblastic leukemia, due to receive a stem cell transplant.

V and J are TRBV20-1 and TRBJ1-1, with D perhaps TRBD1 (6 bases). This CDR3 spans 11 amino acids. V shed 6 bases and J shed 6 bases, with 11 bases lying between them. Germline-derived CDR1 and CDR2 are DFQATT and SNEGSKA (reference sequence). CDR3 sequence: CSAIPGAEAFF. The CDR3 DNA is TGCAGTGCCATCCCAGGGGCTGAAGCTTTCTTT.

The V and J genes are TRBV20-1 and TRBJ2-7, with 7 bases fitting TRBD2. CDR3 length: 13 amino acids. Germline CDR1 DFQATT, CDR2 SNEGSKA (reference sequence). J lost 5 bases, V lost 6 bases, and 10 bases had no gene match. The CDR3 coding sequence is TGCAGTGCCCCCTGGGGGGGTGAGGACGAGCAGTACTTC. Translating gives CSAPWGGEDEQYF.

This clonotype was recorded a few times. The chain combines TRBV30 with TRBJ1-2; no definite D call. The CDR3 loop spans 14 amino acids. Trimming removed 2 bases at V and 2 bases at J, with 12 bases between. Per germline, CDR1 GTSNPN and CDR2 SVGIG (reference sequence). CDR3 sequence reads: CAWSPPSENYGYTF. CDR3 coding DNA: TGTGCCTGGAGTCCCCCCTCTGAAAACTATGGCTACACCTTC.

The gene calls are TRBV20-1 and TRBJ1-6, with D possibly TRBD1 on 6 matching bases. This CDR3 contains 17 residues. Germline V lookup: CDR1 DFQATT, CDR2 SNEGSKA (reference sequence). Trimming took off 6 bases at V and 7 bases at J, with 25 bases between the two ends. The CDR3 DNA reads TGCAGTGCCCCGACGGGAGGGGGGAGTGTGATAAATTCACCCCTCCACTTT. Amino acids: CSAPTGGGSVINSPLHF.

This clonotype has just a few counts. J is TRBJ2-5 and V is TRBV7-6; D unclear. The V and J ends lost 5 bases and 5 bases respectively, with 21 bases between them. The V gene's germline CDR1 is SGHVS and CDR2 FNYEAQ. The CDR3 loop spans 16 amino acids. The CDR3 here is CASSPRPAPTLETQYF. Here the CDR3 DNA reads TGTGCCAGCAGCCCACGGCCAGCCCCGACGTTGGAGACCCAGTACTTC. Together with reference TRBV7-6 and TRBJ2-5, the CDR3 gives the full variable domain: GAGVSQSPRYKVTKRGQDVALRCDPISGHVSLYWYRQALGQGPEFLTYFNYEAQQDKSGLPNDRFSAERPEGSISTLTIQRTEQRDSAMYRCASSPRPAPTLETQYFGPGTRLLVL.

The V gene is TRBV11-2, the J gene TRBJ1-1; no definite D call. This CDR3 contains 13 residues. The V end was cut by 4 bases, the J end by 2 bases, with 8 bases between. Germline-derived CDR1 and CDR2 are SGHAT and FQNNGV. The CDR3 here is CASSSQSNTEAFF. DNA for the CDR3: TGTGCCAGCAGCTCACAGAGCAACACTGAAGCTTTCTTT.

V is TRBV4-1 and J is TRBJ1-6; perhaps TRBD1 as D (5 bases). The CDR3 is 16 amino acids. The germline CDR1 and CDR2 sequences are MGHRA and YSYEKL. V gave up 0 bases and J gave up 3 bases, with 9 bases separating them. In nucleotides, the CDR3 is TGCGCCAGCAGCCAAGATAGGACAAACTATAATTCACCCCTCCACTTT. Protein sequence: CASSQDRTNYNSPLHF.

This clonotype was observed a few times. The chain uses TRBV3-1 and TRBJ2-2; perhaps TRBD2 as D (5 bases). CDR1 is LGHDT and CDR2 is YNNKEL in the germline V gene (reference sequence). The CDR3 contains 16 residues. Trimming stripped 0 bases from V and 0 bases from J, with 8 bases between. CDR3 coding DNA: TGTGCCAGCAGCCAAGAACCGGGGTCGAACACCGGGGAGCTGTTTTTT. This gives the protein CASSQEPGSNTGELFF.

The table lists this clonotype with many counts. J is TRBJ1-1 and V is TRBV6-5; a possible D gene is TRBD1 (5 bases). Germline V CDR1 and CDR2: MNHEY, SVGAGI. This CDR3 spans 16 amino acids. V dropped 0 bases and J dropped 1 base, with 12 bases sitting between them. CDR3 amino acids: CASSYSSGFGNTEAFF. DNA of the CDR3: TGTGCCAGCAGTTACTCATCAGGGTTTGGGAACACTGAAGCTTTCTTT.

This clonotype was seen only a few times. The rearrangement uses TRBV6-2 or TRBV6-3 and TRBJ2-2; D is unclear. Trimming cost V 4 bases and J 4 bases, with 7 bases left between them. Germline CDR1 MNHEY, CDR2 SVGEGT. The CDR3 loop spans 13 amino acids. CDR3 sequence reads: CASSWAGTGELFF. The CDR3 bases are TGTGCCAGCAGTTGGGCTGGCACCGGGGAGCTGTTTTTT.

The table lists this clonotype with many counts. The chain carries TRBV20-1 and TRBJ2-5; D possibly corresponds to TRBD2 (5 bases). The CDR3 loop spans 13 amino acids. The V and J ends lost 5 bases and 7 bases respectively, with 17 bases between them. CDR1 is DFQATT, CDR2 SNEGSKA, per germline (reference sequence). The DNA of the CDR3 is TGCAGTGCTCGCTCCGGACTTGAGGGGACCCAGTACTTC. It specifies CSARSGLEGTQYF.

This clonotype was seen a few times. The gene calls are TRBV6-5 and TRBJ2-7; 7 bases are a match to TRBD2. Germline-derived CDR1 and CDR2 are MNHEY and SVGAGI. V was clipped by 0 bases and J by 6 bases; unmatched bases: 5. This CDR3 has 14 residues. The CDR3 protein is CASSYSAGVFEQYF. CDR3 coding DNA: TGTGCCAGCAGTTACTCGGCGGGAGTTTTCGAGCAGTACTTC.

In its sample, this clonotype was seen many times. The J gene is TRBJ2-1, the V gene TRBV12-3 or TRBV12-4, with 9 nucleotides matching TRBD2. The CDR3 is 16 amino acids. V trimming: 3 bases; J trimming: 6 bases; junction bases outside the gene matches: 9. CDR3 coding DNA: TGTGCCAGCAGTTTTTGGAGGACTAGCGACTTCAATGAGCAGTTCTTC. Encoded protein: CASSFWRTSDFNEQFF.

This clonotype has a handful of counts. The chain links TRBV5-1 to TRBJ2-3; tentative D call: TRBD2 (5 bases). Trimming cost V 4 bases and J 6 bases, with 18 bases left between them. The CDR3 is made up of 15 amino acids. Germline assignment: CDR1 SGHRS and CDR2 YFSETQ. Here the CDR3 reads CASSPATRDPDTQYF. The CDR3 DNA is TGCGCCAGCAGCCCCGCAACTAGAGATCCGGATACGCAGTATTTT.